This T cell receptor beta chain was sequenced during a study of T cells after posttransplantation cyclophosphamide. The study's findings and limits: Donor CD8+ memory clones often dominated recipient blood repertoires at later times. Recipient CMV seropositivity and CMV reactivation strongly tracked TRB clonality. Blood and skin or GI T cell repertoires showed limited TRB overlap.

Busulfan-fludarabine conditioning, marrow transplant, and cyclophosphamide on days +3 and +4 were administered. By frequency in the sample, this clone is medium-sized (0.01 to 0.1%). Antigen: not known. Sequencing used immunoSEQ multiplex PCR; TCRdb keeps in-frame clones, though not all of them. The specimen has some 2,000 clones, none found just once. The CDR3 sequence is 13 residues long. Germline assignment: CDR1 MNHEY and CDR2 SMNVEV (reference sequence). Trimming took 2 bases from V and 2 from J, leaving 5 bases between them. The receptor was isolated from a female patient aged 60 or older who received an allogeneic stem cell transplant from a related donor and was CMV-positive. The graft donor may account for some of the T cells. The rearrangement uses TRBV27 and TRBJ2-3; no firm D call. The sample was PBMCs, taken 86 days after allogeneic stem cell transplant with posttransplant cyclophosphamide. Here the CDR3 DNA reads TGTGCCAGCAGTTTAAGGTTCACAGATACGCAGTATTTT. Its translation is CASSLRFTDTQYF.